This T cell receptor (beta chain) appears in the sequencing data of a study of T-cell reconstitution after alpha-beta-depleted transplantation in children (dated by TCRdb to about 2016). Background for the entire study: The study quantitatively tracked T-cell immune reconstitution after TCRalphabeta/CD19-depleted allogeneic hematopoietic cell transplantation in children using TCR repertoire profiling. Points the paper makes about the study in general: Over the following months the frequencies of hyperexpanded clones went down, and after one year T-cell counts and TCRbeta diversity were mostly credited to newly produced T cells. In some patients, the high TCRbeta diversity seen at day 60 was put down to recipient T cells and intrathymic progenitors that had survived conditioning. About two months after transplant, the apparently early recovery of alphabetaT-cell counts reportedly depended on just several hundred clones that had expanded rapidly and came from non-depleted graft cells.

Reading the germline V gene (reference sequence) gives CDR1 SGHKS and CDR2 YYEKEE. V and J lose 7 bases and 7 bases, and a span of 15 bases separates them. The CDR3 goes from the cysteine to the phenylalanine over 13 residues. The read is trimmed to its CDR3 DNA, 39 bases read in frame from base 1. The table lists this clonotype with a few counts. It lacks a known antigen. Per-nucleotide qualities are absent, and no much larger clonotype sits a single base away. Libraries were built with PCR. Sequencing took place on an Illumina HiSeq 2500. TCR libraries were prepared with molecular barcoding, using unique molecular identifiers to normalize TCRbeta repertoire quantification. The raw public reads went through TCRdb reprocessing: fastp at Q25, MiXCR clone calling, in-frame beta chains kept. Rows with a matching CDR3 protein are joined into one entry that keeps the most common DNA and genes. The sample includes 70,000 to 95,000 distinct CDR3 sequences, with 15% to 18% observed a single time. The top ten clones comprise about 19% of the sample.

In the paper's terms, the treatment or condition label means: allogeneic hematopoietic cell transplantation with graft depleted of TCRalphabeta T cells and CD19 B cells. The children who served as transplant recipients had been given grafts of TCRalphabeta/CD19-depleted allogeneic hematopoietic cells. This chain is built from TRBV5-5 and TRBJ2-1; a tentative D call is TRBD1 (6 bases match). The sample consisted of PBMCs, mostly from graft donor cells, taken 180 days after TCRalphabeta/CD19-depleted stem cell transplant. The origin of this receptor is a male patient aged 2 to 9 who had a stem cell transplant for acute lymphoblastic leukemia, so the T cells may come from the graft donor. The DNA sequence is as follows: TGTGCCAGCGCCAACTCAGGGGCAAATGAGCAGTTCTTC. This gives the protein CASANSGANEQFF.